The entry that follows covers one T cell receptor beta chain sequence. In its sample, this clonotype was seen many times. Its antigen remains unidentified. Base quality data are lacking; no much larger clone is found one base away. With the library built for alpha chains, this beta chain is off target and its frequency is not meaningful. The time point label, as the study defines it: sample taken at primary tumor resection. Whole RNA extracted from tumor and nontumor lung tissue, or from cryopreserved PBMC samples, was used for TCR sequencing without cell sorting. The donors were 65 to 90 patients from the lung TRACERx cohort who had early-stage, untreated non-small cell lung cancer. A patient was chosen for TCR sequencing only when enough RNA was available from at least two tumor regions. This sample was taken from a study of spatial heterogeneity in lung cancer (dated by TCRdb to the late 2010s). As for the study more broadly: Beta-chain transcripts were consistently detected in greater numbers than alpha-chain transcripts, which likely reflects a higher abundance of beta-chain transcripts. In the raw uncorrected reads, each unique combination of TCR and UMI appeared on average more than ten times. In non-small cell lung cancer, the study quantitatively compared TCR alpha and beta repertoires across several tumor regions, matched nontumor lung, and blood. Nonsynonymous mutation counts, determined by whole-exome sequencing of tumor tissue, were related to TCR repertoire features. Both alpha and beta chains were TCR-sequenced in around 220 tumor regions, around 64 matched nontumor lung samples and 56 PBMC samples obtained at surgery. Here is what the overall study found, with its caveats: Additional single-cell paired TCR alpha and beta sequencing was considered necessary to confirm, at a functional level, the hypothesis that regional TCRs recognize regional mutations.

At the junction V is shortened by 6 bases and J by 1 base; bases outside the gene matches: 5. The CDR3 runs 14 residues from the cysteine to the phenylalanine. Of the read, only the CDR3 DNA is kept; its 42 bases are in frame from base 1. Preparation of the library involved 5' RACE. These reads were obtained on a NextSeq 500. The TCR library protocol attached a unique molecular identifier to each TCR cDNA molecule to allow correction of PCR and sequencing errors. For the original study's pipeline: TCR identification, UMI-based error correction and CDR3 extraction were all carried out with Decombinator tools. TCRs above a frequency of 2 per 1,000, corresponding to the top 1% of the tumor frequency distribution, were defined as expanded. Renyi diversity was computed with the R vegan package after each repertoire had been subsampled 100 times to 5,000 TCRs. CDR3 similarity networks were constructed using string-kernel similarity of amino acid triplets, with links drawn between CDR3s whose pairwise similarity was above 0.82. TCRdb trimmed the raw reads at Q25, called clones with MiXCR and kept productive beta chains. Entries that share a CDR3 protein sequence are merged under the most common genes and DNA. These V and J calls are TCRdb output, not the study's own analysis. The sample includes approximately 13,000 distinct CDR3 sequences, with more than 4.5% observed a single time. 36% of the sample goes to the ten largest clones.

The sequence is built from TRBV12-3 or TRBV12-4 and TRBJ2-5; the central 7 bases match TRBD1. Material: lung tumor tissue, obtained at surgery. The clonotype was recovered from a human donor with early-stage non-small cell lung cancer. This receptor has the CDR3 CASSQGQSQETQYF. The DNA sequence is as follows: TGTGCCAGCAGCCAGGGACAGAGCCAAGAGACCCAGTACTTC.